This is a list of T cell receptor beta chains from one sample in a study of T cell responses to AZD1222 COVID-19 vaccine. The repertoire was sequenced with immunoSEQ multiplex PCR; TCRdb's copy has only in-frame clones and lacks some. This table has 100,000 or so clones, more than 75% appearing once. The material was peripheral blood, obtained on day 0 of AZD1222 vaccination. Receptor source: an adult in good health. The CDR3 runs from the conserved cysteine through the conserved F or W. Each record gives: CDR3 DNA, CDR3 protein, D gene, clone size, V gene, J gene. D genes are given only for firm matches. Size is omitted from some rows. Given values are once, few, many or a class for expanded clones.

TGTGCCACCAGTGATCCCGGGACTAGAGGCACCGGGGAGCTGTTTTTT,CATSDPGTRGTGELFF,TRBD2,once,TRBV24-1,TRBJ2-2
TGTGCCAGCAGTACCCCCGGAAGATTTTGGGGAGCTTTCTTT,CASSTPGRFWGAFF,-,-,TRBV28,TRBJ1-1
TGCGCCAGCAGCCCAAGCCCTTCCGGGAGGTTTTACGAGCAGTACTTC,CASSPSPSGRFYEQYF,TRBD2,-,TRBV4-3,TRBJ2-7
TGTGCCACCAGCAGAGACAGGCGTTACGAGCAGTACTTC,CATSRDRRYEQYF,-,-,TRBV15,TRBJ2-7
TGTGCCAGCAGCCTTAGTATCGGGGAGCAGTTCTTC,CASSLSIGEQFF,-,once,TRBV7-8,TRBJ2-1
TGTGCCAGCAGCTTAGTTCTCGAGACTAGCGGGCGTAATGAGCAGTTCTTC,CASSLVLETSGRNEQFF,TRBD2,once,TRBV11-2,TRBJ2-1
TGTGCCAGCAGTGAGTTGGGGCCACCGGAAGAGACCCAGTACTTC,CASSELGPPEETQYF,-,-,TRBV6-1,TRBJ2-5
TGTGCCATCAGTATGACAGGGACAAACACCATATATTTT,CAISMTGTNTIYF,TRBD1,-,TRBV10-3,TRBJ1-3
TGTGCCGGAACACTAGCGGGAGCAGGTGAGCAGTACTTC,CAGTLAGAGEQYF,TRBD2,-,TRBV30,TRBJ2-7
TGTGCCAGCAGCCAGGTCGGACAGGGCGCTGAAGCTTTCTTT,CASSQVGQGAEAFF,TRBD1,-,TRBV3-1/TRBV3-2,TRBJ1-1
TGTGCCAGCAGTTATAATCCGGGAGGGAAAGTGACCCAGTACTTC,CASSYNPGGKVTQYF,TRBD2,-,TRBV6-2/TRBV6-3,TRBJ2-5
TGTGCCAGCAGCTTAGATTCCCTACTGACAGGGAATGAGCAGTTCTTC,CASSLDSLLTGNEQFF,TRBD1,once,TRBV11-3,TRBJ2-1
TGTGCCAGCAGCCCCGAACAGGGAAGGGGCACAGATACGCAGTATTTT,CASSPEQGRGTDTQYF,-,-,TRBV5-4,TRBJ2-3
TGTGCCGGGAGGGACACCCAGAATGAGCAGTTCTTC,CAGRDTQNEQFF,-,few,TRBV30,TRBJ2-1